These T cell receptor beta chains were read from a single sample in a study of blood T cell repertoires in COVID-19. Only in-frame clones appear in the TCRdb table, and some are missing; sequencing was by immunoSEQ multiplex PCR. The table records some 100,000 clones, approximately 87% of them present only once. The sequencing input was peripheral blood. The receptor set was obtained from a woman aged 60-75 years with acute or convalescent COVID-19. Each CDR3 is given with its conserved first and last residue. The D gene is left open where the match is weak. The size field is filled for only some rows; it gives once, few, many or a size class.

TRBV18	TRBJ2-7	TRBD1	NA	CASSLLGQGIDEQYF	TGTGCCAGCTCACTTCTGGGACAGGGTATCGACGAGCAGTACTTC
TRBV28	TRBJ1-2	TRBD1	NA	CASRGTGGSNGYTF	TGTGCCAGCCGAGGGACAGGGGGCTCGAATGGCTACACCTTC
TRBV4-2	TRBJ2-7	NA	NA	CASSPGGAPGEQYF	TGTGCCAGCAGCCCCGGCGGGGCGCCGGGAGAGCAGTACTTC
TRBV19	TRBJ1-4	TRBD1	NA	CASIGQGGEKLFF	TGTGCCAGTATTGGACAGGGAGGCGAAAAACTGTTTTTT
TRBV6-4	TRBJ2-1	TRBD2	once	CASSDKTLWREEEYNEQFF	TGTGCCAGCAGTGACAAGACCCTCTGGCGGGAGGAGGAATACAATGAGCAGTTCTTC
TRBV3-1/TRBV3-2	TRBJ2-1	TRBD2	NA	CASSSSGLAIFYDEQFF	TGTGCCAGCAGCTCTAGCGGACTAGCAATATTTTACGATGAGCAGTTCTTC
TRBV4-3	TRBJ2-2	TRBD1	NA	CASSQGTGVDGELFF	TGCGCCAGCAGCCAGGGGACAGGGGTTGACGGGGAGCTGTTTTTT
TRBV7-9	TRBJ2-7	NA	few	CASSLEEGGEQYF	TGTGCCAGCAGCTTAGAAGAGGGCGGCGAGCAGTACTTC
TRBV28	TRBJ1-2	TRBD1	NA	CASSFLGGTGISVATF	TGTGCCAGCAGTTTCCTTGGAGGGACAGGGATTTCCGTCGCTACCTTC
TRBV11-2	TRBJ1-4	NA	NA	CASSLARRQTTTNEKLFF	TGTGCCAGCAGCTTAGCCCGACGTCAGACTACAACTAATGAAAAACTGTTTTTT
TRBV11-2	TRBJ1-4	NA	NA	CASSPTPQGLGEKLFF	TGTGCCAGCAGCCCGACCCCCCAGGGATTGGGTGAAAAACTGTTTTTT
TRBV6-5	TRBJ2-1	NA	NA	CASRSTGTNEQFF	TGTGCCAGCAGAAGCACAGGTACCAATGAGCAGTTCTTC
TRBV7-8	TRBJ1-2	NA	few	CASSLALGQNYGYTF	TGTGCCAGCAGCTTAGCGCTCGGACAGAACTATGGCTACACCTTC
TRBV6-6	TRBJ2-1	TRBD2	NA	CASDSGGYEQFF	TGTGCCAGCGATAGCGGGGGCTATGAGCAGTTCTTC
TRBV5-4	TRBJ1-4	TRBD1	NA	CASSISDRGIEKLFF	TGTGCCAGCAGCATTTCGGACAGGGGGATTGAAAAACTGTTTTTT
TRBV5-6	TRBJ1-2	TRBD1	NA	CASSLVPGGAYGYTF	TGTGCCAGCAGCTTGGTTCCAGGGGGCGCTTATGGCTACACCTTC
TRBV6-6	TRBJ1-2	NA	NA	CASSFGANYGYTF	TGTGCCAGCAGTTTTGGGGCAAACTATGGCTACACCTTC
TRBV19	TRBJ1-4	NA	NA	CASSIEYYRVNREKLFF	TGTGCCAGTAGTATCGAATATTACAGGGTTAATCGTGAAAAACTGTTTTTT
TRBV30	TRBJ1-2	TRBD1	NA	CAWSLRGKDGYTF	TGTGCCTGGAGCCTCAGGGGGAAGGATGGCTACACCTTC
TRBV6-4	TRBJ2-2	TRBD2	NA	CASSDFSGLSQNRNTGELFF	TGTGCCAGCAGTGACTTCTCGGGACTATCGCAGAATAGGAACACCGGGGAGCTGTTTTTT
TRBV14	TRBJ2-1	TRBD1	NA	CASSSPRQGTFF	TGTGCCAGCAGCTCACCGAGACAGGGGACTTTCTTC
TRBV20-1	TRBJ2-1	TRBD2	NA	CSASLTSGRGEQFF	TGCAGTGCTAGTCTCACTAGCGGGAGAGGGGAGCAGTTCTTC
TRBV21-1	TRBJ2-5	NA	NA	CASTYQGGQNTGTSGGFAQTQYF	TGTGCCAGCACCTACCAAGGGGGGCAGAATACCGGGACTAGCGGGGGGTTTGCCCAGACCCAGTACTTC
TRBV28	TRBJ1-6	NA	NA	CASSRTHDSSPLHF	TGTGCCAGCAGCCGGACCCATGACAGTTCACCCCTCCACTTT
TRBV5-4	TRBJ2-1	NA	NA	CASSQGRERYNEQFF	TGTGCCAGCTCCCAGGGCAGGGAACGCTACAATGAGCAGTTCTTC
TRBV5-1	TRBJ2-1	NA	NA	CASSSKLLAYNEQFF	TGCGCCAGCAGCTCGAAACTGCTCGCCTACAATGAGCAGTTCTTC
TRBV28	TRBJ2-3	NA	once	CASRPPGGTDTQYF	TGTGCCAGCAGACCTCCAGGCGGCACAGATACGCAGTATTTT
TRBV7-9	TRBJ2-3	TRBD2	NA	CASSTSGGASDTQYF	TGTGCCAGCAGCACGAGCGGGGGGGCTTCAGATACGCAGTATTTT
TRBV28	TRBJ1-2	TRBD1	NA	CASHTGAYGYTF	TGTGCCAGCCACACAGGGGCCTATGGCTACACCTTC
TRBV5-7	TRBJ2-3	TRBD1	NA	CASSFSTGGADTQYF	TGTGCCAGCAGCTTCTCGACAGGGGGTGCAGATACGCAGTATTTT
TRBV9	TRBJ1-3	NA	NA	CASSADSNSGNTIYF	TGTGCCAGCAGCGCAGACAGCAACTCTGGAAACACCATATATTTT
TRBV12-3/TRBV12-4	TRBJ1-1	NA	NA	CASSFGGNTEAFF	TGTGCCAGCAGTTTCGGCGGTAACACTGAAGCTTTCTTT